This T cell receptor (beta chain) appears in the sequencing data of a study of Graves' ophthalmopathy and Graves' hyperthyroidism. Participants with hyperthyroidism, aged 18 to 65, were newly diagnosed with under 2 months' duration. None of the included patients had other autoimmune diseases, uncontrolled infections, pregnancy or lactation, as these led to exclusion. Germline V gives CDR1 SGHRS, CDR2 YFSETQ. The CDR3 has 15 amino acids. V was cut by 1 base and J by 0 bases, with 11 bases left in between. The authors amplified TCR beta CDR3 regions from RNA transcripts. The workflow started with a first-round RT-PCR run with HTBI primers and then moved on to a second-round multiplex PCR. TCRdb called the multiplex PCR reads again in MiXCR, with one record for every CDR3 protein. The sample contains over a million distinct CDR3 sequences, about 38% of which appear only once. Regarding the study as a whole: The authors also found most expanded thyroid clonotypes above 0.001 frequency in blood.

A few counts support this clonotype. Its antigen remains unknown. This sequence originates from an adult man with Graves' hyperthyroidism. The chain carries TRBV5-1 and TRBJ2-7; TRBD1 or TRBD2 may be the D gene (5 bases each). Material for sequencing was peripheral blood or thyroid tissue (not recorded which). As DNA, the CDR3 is TGCGCCAGCAGCTTGCAGTCTGGGGGCTCCTACGAGCAGTACTTC. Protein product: CASSLQSGGSYEQYF.